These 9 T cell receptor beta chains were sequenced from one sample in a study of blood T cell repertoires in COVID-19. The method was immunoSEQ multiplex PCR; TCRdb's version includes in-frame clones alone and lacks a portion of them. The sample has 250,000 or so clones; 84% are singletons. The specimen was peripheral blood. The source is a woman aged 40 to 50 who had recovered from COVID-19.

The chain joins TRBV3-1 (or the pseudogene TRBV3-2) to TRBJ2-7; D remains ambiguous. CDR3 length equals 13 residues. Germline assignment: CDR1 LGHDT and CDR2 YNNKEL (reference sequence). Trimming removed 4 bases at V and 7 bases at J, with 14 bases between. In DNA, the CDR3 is TGTGCCAGCAGCCTAGAACCAGCGCGGGAGCAGTACTTC. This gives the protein CASSLEPAREQYF.

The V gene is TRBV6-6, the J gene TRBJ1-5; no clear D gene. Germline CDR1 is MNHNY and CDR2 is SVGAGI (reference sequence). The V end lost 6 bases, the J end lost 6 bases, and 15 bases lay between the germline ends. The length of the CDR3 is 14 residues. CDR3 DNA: TGTGCCAGCAGGGGCGGCCGCGAGGGTCAGCCCCAGCATTTT. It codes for CASRGGREGQPQHF.

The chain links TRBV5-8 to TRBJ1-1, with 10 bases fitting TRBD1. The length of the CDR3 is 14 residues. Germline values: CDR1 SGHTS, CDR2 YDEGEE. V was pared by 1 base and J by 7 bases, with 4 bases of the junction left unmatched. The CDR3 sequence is CASSLTGTGVEAFF. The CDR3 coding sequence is TGTGCCAGCAGCTTGACCGGGACAGGGGTTGAAGCTTTCTTT.

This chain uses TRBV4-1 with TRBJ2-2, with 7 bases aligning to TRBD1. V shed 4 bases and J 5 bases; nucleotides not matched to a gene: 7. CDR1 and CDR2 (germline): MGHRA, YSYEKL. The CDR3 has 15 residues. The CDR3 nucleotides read TGCGCCAGCAGCCGGACAGGTTTTTTAACCGGGGAGCTGTTTTTT. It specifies CASSRTGFLTGELFF.

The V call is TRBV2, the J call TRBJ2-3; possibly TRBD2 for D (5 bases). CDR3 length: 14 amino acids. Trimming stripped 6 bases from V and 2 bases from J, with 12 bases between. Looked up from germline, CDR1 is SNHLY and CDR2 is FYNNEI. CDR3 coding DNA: TGTGCCAGCAGGAATACGGGGTACACAGATACGCAGTATTTT. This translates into CASRNTGYTDTQYF.

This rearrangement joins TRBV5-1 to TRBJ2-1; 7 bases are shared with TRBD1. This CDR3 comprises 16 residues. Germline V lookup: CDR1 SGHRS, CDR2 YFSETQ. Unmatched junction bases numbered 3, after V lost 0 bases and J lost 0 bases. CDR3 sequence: CASSLAGQSSYNEQFF. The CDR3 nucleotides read TGCGCCAGCAGCTTGGCGGGACAGAGCTCCTACAATGAGCAGTTCTTC. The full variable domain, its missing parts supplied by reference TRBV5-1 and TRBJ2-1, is KAGVTQTPRYLIKTRGQQVTLSCSPISGHRSVSWYQQTPGQGLQFLFEYFSETQRNKGNFPGRFSGRQFSNSRSEMNVSTLELGDSALYLCASSLAGQSSYNEQFFGPGTRLTVL.

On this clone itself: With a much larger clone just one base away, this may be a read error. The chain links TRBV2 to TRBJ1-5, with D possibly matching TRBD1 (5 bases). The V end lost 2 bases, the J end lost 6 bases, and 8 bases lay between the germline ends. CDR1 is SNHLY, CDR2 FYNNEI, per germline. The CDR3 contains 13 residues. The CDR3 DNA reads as TGTGCCAGCAGTGAACAGGGCAGTCAGCCCCAGCATTTT. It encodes CASSEQGSQPQHF.

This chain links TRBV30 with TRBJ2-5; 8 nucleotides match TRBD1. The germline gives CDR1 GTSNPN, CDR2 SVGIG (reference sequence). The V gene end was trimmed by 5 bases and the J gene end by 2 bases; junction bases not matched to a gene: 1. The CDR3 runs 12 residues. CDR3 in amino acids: CAWDRGQETQYF. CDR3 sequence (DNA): TGTGCCTGGGACAGGGGACAAGAGACCCAGTACTTC.

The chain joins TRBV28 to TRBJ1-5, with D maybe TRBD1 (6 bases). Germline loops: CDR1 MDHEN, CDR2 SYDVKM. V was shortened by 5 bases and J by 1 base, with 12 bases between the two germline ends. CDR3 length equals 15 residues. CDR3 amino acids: CASSGRGSSNQPQHF. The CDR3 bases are TGTGCCAGCAGTGGGAGGGGGTCCAGCAATCAGCCCCAGCATTTT.